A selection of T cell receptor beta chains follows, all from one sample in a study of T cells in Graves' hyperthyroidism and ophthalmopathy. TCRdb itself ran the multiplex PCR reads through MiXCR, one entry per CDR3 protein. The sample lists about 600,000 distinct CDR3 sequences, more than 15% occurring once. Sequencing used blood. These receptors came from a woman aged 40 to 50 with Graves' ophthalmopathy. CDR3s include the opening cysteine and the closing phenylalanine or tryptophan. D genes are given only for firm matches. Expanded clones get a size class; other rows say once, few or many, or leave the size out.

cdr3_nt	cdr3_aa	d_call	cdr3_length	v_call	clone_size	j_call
TGTGCCAGCAGCGTAAGGGAGAACACTGAAGCTTTCTTT	CASSVRENTEAFF	.	13	TRBV12-3/TRBV12-4	many	TRBJ1-1
TGTGCCAGCAGCCCCCACCCGGGACAGTCGTCCTACGAGCAGTACTTC	CASSPHPGQSSYEQYF	TRBD1	16	TRBV7-2	.	TRBJ2-7
TGTGCCAGCAGCTCGGGACAGCGTAATGAAAAACTGTTTTTT	CASSSGQRNEKLFF	TRBD1	14	TRBV5-4	few	TRBJ1-4
TGTGCCAGCAGCCAAGTCGGCAGCGGTACCTACGAGCAGTACTTC	CASSQVGSGTYEQYF	.	15	TRBV3-1	.	TRBJ2-7
TGTGCCAGCTCAATAGACCGACTAAATTCACCCCTCCACTTT	CASSIDRLNSPLHF	.	14	TRBV18	many	TRBJ1-6
TGTGCCAGCAGCTTGGGGCCTTTCGCGACAGGGGCCACCCCCCAGCATTTT	CASSLGPFATGATPQHF	TRBD1	17	TRBV5-5	.	TRBJ1-5
TGTGCCAGCAGTCAAGAAGGGTTGTACAGGGGACTTACATCCTTC	CASSQEGLYRGLTSF	TRBD1	15	TRBV3-1	many	TRBJ1-2
TGTGCCACCAGCAGGGGACAAAAAACTTACAATGAGCAGTTCTTC	CATSRGQKTYNEQFF	.	15	TRBV12-3/TRBV12-4	few	TRBJ2-1
TGTGCCAGCAGCTTAGCGGGGGACTTGAGCGAGCAGTACTTC	CASSLAGDLSEQYF	.	14	TRBV7-6	many	TRBJ2-7
TGTGCCAGCAGTGAAGCGGTGGGCAAGGCAGAGCTATATAATTCACCCCTCCACTTT	CASSEAVGKAELYNSPLHF	.	19	TRBV2	many	TRBJ1-6
TGTGCCAGCGGAAGATCCAGCGGCCCGAAAGGCGAGCAGTACTTC	CASGRSSGPKGEQYF	.	15	TRBV28	many	TRBJ2-7
TGTGCCAGTCAGGGGAAGGACTATGGCTACACCTTC	CASQGKDYGYTF	.	12	TRBV2	few	TRBJ1-2
TGTGCCAGCAGCTTATCCGGGACTAGCGGAGCCTACGAGCAGTACTTC	CASSLSGTSGAYEQYF	TRBD2	16	TRBV7-9	few	TRBJ2-7
TGTGCCAGCAGCGTAGATGAAGCTAACTATGGCTACACCTTC	CASSVDEANYGYTF	.	14	TRBV9	.	TRBJ1-2
TGTGCCAGCAGGCGACCGAACACCGGGGAGCTGTTTTTT	CASRRPNTGELFF	.	13	TRBV28	many	TRBJ2-2
TGTGCCAGCAGTTTGGGCAGGGTGGACACTGAAGCTTTCTTT	CASSLGRVDTEAFF	.	14	TRBV12-3/TRBV12-4	few	TRBJ1-1
TGTGCCAGCAGCTTAAACTCGAGGAGCGAGCAGTACTTC	CASSLNSRSEQYF	.	13	TRBV11-3	many	TRBJ2-7
TGTGCCACCAGTGACCGGACAGGGATAGGCAATGAGCAGTTCTTC	CATSDRTGIGNEQFF	TRBD1	15	TRBV24-1	.	TRBJ2-1
TGTGCCAGCACCAGTTATCAGGGAGTGACTGAAGCTTTCTTT	CASTSYQGVTEAFF	.	14	TRBV27	.	TRBJ1-1
TGTGCCAGCAGTGCACAGGTAGACACCGGGGAGCTGTTTTTT	CASSAQVDTGELFF	.	14	TRBV2	many	TRBJ2-2
TGTGCCAGCAGTTCCTCACTTCTAGCGGGTGTGGGGGAGCAGTACTTC	CASSSSLLAGVGEQYF	TRBD2	16	TRBV5-6	.	TRBJ2-7